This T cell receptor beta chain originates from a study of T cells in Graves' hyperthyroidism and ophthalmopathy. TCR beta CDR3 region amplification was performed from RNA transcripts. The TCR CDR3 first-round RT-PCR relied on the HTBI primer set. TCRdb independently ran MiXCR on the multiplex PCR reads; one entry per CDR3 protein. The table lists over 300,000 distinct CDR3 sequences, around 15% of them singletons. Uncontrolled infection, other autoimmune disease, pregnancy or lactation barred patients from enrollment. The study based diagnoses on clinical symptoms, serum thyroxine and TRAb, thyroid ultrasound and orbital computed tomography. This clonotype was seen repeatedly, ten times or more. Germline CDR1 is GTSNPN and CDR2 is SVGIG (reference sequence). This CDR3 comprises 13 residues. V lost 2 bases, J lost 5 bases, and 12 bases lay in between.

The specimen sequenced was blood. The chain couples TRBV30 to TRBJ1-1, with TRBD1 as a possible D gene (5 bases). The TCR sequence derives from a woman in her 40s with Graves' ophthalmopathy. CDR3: CAWSNSGGTEAFF. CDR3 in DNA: TGTGCCTGGAGTAATAGCGGGGGTACTGAAGCTTTCTTT.